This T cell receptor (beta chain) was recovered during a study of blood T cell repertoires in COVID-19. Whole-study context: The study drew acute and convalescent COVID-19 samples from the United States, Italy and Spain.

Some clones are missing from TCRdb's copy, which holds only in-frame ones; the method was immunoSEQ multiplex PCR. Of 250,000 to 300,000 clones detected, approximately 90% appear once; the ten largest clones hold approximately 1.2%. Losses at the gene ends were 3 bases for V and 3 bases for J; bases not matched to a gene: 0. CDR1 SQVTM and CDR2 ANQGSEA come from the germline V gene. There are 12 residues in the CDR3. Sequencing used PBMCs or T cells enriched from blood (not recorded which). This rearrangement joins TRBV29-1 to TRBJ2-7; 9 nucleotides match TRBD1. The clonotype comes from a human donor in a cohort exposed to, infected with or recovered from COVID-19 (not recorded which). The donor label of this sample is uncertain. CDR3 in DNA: TGCAGCGTTGAGGGACAGGGCTACGAGCAGTACTTC. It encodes CSVEGQGYEQYF.